What follows are 20 T cell receptor beta chains derived from one specimen sequenced in a study of T cell responses to AZD1222 COVID-19 vaccine. TCRdb's copy holds only in-frame clones and misses some; the assay was immunoSEQ multiplex PCR. The sample records about 79,000 clones, 89% being singletons. The sequencing used peripheral blood, collected 28 days after the second AZD1222 dose. The receptors originated from an adult who received the AZD1222 COVID-19 vaccine.

There are a few counts of this clone. The rearrangement links TRBV3-1 (or the pseudogene TRBV3-2) to TRBJ1-5, with 8 bases matching TRBD1. CDR1 is LGHDT, CDR2 YNNKEL, per germline (reference sequence). The CDR3 totals 15 residues. The junction had 9 bases not matched to a gene; V was cut back by 4 bases and J by 7 bases. The CDR3 region is CASSRGQGGSQPQHF. The CDR3 nucleotides read TGTGCCAGCAGCCGAGGACAGGGCGGTTCACAGCCCCAGCATTTT.

The CDR3 nucleotides read TGTGCCAGCAGCTTGTTTGGGCTTCCTTCCTACGAGCAGTACTTC. It is translated as CASSLFGLPSYEQYF. V and J are TRBV5-5 and TRBJ2-7; D uncertain. The V gene's germline CDR1 is SGHKS and CDR2 YYEKEE (reference sequence). The V gene lost 1 base and the J gene lost 1 base, with 12 bases spanning the gap. The CDR3 is 15 residues long.

The chain links TRBV28 to TRBJ1-3; D ambiguous. The V gene's germline CDR1 is MDHEN and CDR2 SYDVKM. The CDR3 has 12 residues. V was cut by 6 bases and J by 2 bases, with 5 bases left in between. The DNA for the CDR3 is TGTGCCAGCAGAGGAGCTGGAAACACCATATATTTT. Translating it yields CASRGAGNTIYF. The complete variable domain, with remaining parts taken from reference TRBV28 and TRBJ1-3, reads DVKVTQSSRYLVKRTGEKVFLECVQDMDHENMFWYRQDPGLGLRLIYFSYDVKMKEKGDIPEGYSVSREKKERFSLILESASTNQTSMYLCASRGAGNTIYFGEGSWLTVV.

The gene calls are TRBV19 and TRBJ2-2; TRBD1 agrees at 8 bases. Germline loops: CDR1 LNHDA, CDR2 SQIVND (reference sequence). The CDR3 is 15 residues long. The J segment lost 7 bases and the V segment lost 1 base, leaving 5 bases of the junction unmatched. In nucleotides, the CDR3 is TGTGCCAGTAGTATAGTCCTCACAGGGGGCGGGGAGCTGTTTTTT. Its translation is CASSIVLTGGGELFF.

V usage is TRBV6-1 and J usage is TRBJ1-3; possibly TRBD1 for D (5 bases). V dropped 3 bases and J dropped 4 bases, with 13 bases sitting between them. Germline CDR1 and CDR2: MNHNS and SASEGT. This CDR3 spans 15 amino acids. The CDR3: CASSEGVRRGNTIYF. The DNA for the CDR3 is TGTGCCAGCAGTGAGGGGGTGAGGAGGGGAAACACCATATATTTT.

The rearrangement joins TRBV7-9 to TRBJ2-3; no definite D call. Germline CDR1 and CDR2: SEHNR and FQNEAQ (reference sequence). The V end lost 3 bases, the J end lost 11 bases, and 0 bases lay between the germline ends. The CDR3 length is 8 residues. This chain's CDR3 is CASSLQYF. The CDR3 DNA reads as TGTGCCAGCAGCTTGCAGTATTTT.

The rearrangement uses TRBV7-3 and TRBJ2-5; the match to TRBD2 covers 8 bases. Germline V gene lookup returns CDR1 SGHTA and CDR2 FQGTGA. CDR3 size: 15 residues. V trimming: 5 bases; J trimming: 5 bases; junction bases outside the gene matches: 10. The CDR3 region has the DNA TGTGCCAGCAGCCAAAGAGCGGGAGTGAGGGAGACCCAGTACTTC. Amino acids: CASSQRAGVRETQYF.

The table lists this clone with a few counts. The chain uses TRBV7-2 and TRBJ1-2, with 9 bases matching TRBD1. Germline V gene data show CDR1 as SGHTA and CDR2 as FQGNSA. The V segment lost 4 bases and the J segment 2 bases; nucleotides outside the gene matches: 5. CDR3 size: 15 residues. For the CDR3, the DNA is TGTGCCAGCAGCTCTCCAGGACAGGGGAACTATGGCTACACCTTC. This codes for CASSSPGQGNYGYTF.

This clone has just one count. V usage is TRBV7-3 and J usage is TRBJ2-3; maybe TRBD1 (6 bases). Trimming took off 0 bases at V and 1 base at J, with 8 bases between the two ends. The germline V gene encodes CDR1 SGHTA and CDR2 FQGTGA. This CDR3 is 15 amino acids long. The CDR3 reads CASSLTGQGTDTQYF. The CDR3 region has the DNA TGTGCCAGCAGCTTAACGGGACAAGGCACAGATACGCAGTATTTT.

The chain employs TRBV4-1 and TRBJ1-2; D is ambiguous. This CDR3 is 15 amino acids long. Germline loops: CDR1 MGHRA, CDR2 YSYEKL. Deletions cut 0 bases from V and 2 bases from J, with 10 bases between. This CDR3 reads CASSQDGRENYGYTF. The CDR3, as DNA: TGCGCCAGCAGCCAAGACGGGCGGGAGAACTATGGCTACACCTTC.

The chain employs TRBV2 and TRBJ2-5; TRBD2 might be the D (6 bases). Trimming shortened V by 6 bases and J by 3 bases, and 17 bases separated the two germline ends. The CDR3 is 15 amino acids. From germline, CDR1 is SNHLY and CDR2 FYNNEI. This chain's CDR3 is CASRGGEGSKETQYF. CDR3 sequence (DNA): TGTGCCAGCAGAGGCGGGGAAGGGTCAAAAGAGACCCAGTACTTC.

V is TRBV2 and J is TRBJ2-7, with D perhaps matching TRBD1 (5 bases). The CDR3 extends over 13 amino acids. Germline assignment: CDR1 SNHLY and CDR2 FYNNEI. Trimming pared 8 bases from V and 3 bases from J, leaving 14 bases between. The CDR3 DNA sequence: TGTGCCAGCGGAGAAGACGGACACTACGAGCAGTACTTC. Translating it yields CASGEDGHYEQYF.

This chain connects TRBV24-1 to TRBJ2-3; 7 bases fit TRBD1. V gave up 9 bases and J gave up 2 bases; unmatched junction bases: 4. Germline values: CDR1 KGHDR, CDR2 SFDVKD. The CDR3 contains 13 residues. DNA of the CDR3: TGTGCCACCGGGACAGATCCCACAGATACGCAGTATTTT. This codes for CATGTDPTDTQYF.

The chain joins TRBV18 to TRBJ1-6; TRBD1 might be the D (5 bases). The CDR3 extends over 15 amino acids. V was shortened by 1 base and J by 14 bases, with 18 bases between the two germline ends. CDR1 and CDR2 from the germline V gene are KGHSH and LQKENI. CDR3 coding DNA: TGTGCCAGCTCACCACAGTACGGGGCGGCTGAGACCCTCCACTTT. It yields the protein CASSPQYGAAETLHF.

The J gene is TRBJ2-4, the V gene TRBV7-2; 12 nucleotides line up with TRBD2. Germline CDR1 and CDR2: SGHTA and FQGNSA. Losses at the gene ends were 5 bases for V and 0 bases for J; bases not matched to a gene: 11. CDR3 length equals 19 residues. The CDR3 reads CASSPAGLAGGLAKNIQYF. In DNA form, the CDR3 reads TGTGCCAGCAGCCCAGCGGGTCTAGCGGGAGGGCTAGCCAAAAACATTCAGTACTTC.

This chain uses TRBV7-9 with TRBJ1-5; D perhaps matches TRBD1 (5 bases). The CDR3 spans 17 residues. V was shortened by 5 bases and J by 3 bases, with 20 bases between the two germline ends. The germline V gene encodes CDR1 SEHNR and CDR2 FQNEAQ (reference sequence). The CDR3 loop reads CASSLPGGAGYNQPQHF. As DNA, the CDR3 is TGTGCCAGCAGCCTCCCGGGCGGGGCAGGGTACAATCAGCCCCAGCATTTT.

V gene TRBV5-4 combines with J gene TRBJ2-1, with a tentative D call TRBD2 (5 bases). This CDR3 contains 17 residues. Looked up from germline, CDR1 is SGHNT and CDR2 is YYREEE (reference sequence). Between the trimmed V and J ends, which lost 0 bases and 5 bases, there was a span of 18 bases. The CDR3 DNA sequence: TGTGCCAGCAGCTTGGTTTTAGTCGGGGAGCCAGACAATGAGCAGTTCTTC. Its protein product is CASSLVLVGEPDNEQFF.

V gene TRBV9 combines with J gene TRBJ2-1, with a possible D match to TRBD2 (5 bases). Trimming removed 4 bases from V and 0 bases from J, with 11 bases in between. The germline V gene has CDR1 SGDLS and CDR2 YYNGEE. This CDR3 is built from 15 residues. CDR3 sequence (DNA): TGTGCCAGCAGCCCAGAGAGGGCCTCCTACAATGAGCAGTTCTTC. Translating it yields CASSPERASYNEQFF.

This clone was seen a few times. The chain joins TRBV19 to TRBJ2-7; the D is unclear. Germline assignment: CDR1 LNHDA and CDR2 SQIVND (reference sequence). The V gene lost 5 bases and the J gene lost 2 bases, with 13 bases spanning the gap. CDR3 length equals 14 residues. This CDR3 reads CASSSSDSAYEQYF. CDR3 nucleotide sequence: TGTGCCAGTAGTTCCTCAGATTCAGCCTACGAGCAGTACTTC.

This sequence joins TRBV7-3 and TRBJ1-5; D may be TRBD1 (6 bases). CDR1 SGHTA and CDR2 FQGTGA come from the germline V gene. The CDR3 runs 13 residues. V lost 0 bases and J 11 bases, leaving 11 bases between the germline ends. Here the CDR3 reads CASSLTGGDAQHF. CDR3 DNA: TGTGCCAGCAGCTTAACAGGGGGTGATGCCCAGCATTTT.